Below, one T cell receptor (beta chain) is given with its context. Per the original data handling: Counts of nucleated cells, estimated from reference gene primer amplification, were obtained. Using immunoSEQ multiplex PCR, the repertoire was profiled, and TCRdb retains in-frame clones only, with some absent. From that table come the V and J calls and clone size; the DNA was used to work out D and trimming. The repertoire holds approximately 62,000 clones, roughly four fifths seen once, with 5% to 7% in the top ten. The source of the sample is a study of blood T cell repertoires in COVID-19. Overall study context: From the United States, Italy and Spain came samples of acute and convalescent COVID-19.

V lost 2 bases to trimming and J lost 3 bases, with 13 bases between them. The germline CDR1 and CDR2 sequences are KGHSH and LQKENI. The CDR3 runs to 15 residues. The V and J genes are TRBV18 and TRBJ1-1; weak D call: TRBD1 (5 bases). This clonotype was sampled from a woman aged 45-65 years with active or convalescent COVID-19. The source material was peripheral blood. Written as DNA, the CDR3 is TGTGCCAGCTCACCATACGAGGGGAGGGACACTGAAGCTTTCTTT. This gives the protein CASSPYEGRDTEAFF.